This T cell receptor beta chain was captured in a study of blood T cell repertoires in COVID-19. In the study overall: Collection of acute and convalescent COVID-19 samples took place in the United States, Italy and Spain. PBMCs, B-cell-depleted T cells, or T cells were the source of the cDNA or gDNA that made up the material.

Study processing details: The authors estimated nucleated cell counts from reference gene primer amplification. The table came from immunoSEQ multiplex PCR; TCRdb's copy has only in-frame clones and leaves some out. V, J and clone size reflect that table, while D and trimming were determined from the DNA. The table includes over 300,000 clones, around 88% detected once. This CDR3 comprises 12 residues. The V and J ends lost 6 bases and 5 bases, in that order; junction bases with no gene match: 3. The germline V gene encodes CDR1 KGHSH and CDR2 LQKENI. Sequencing input: peripheral blood. The rearrangement links TRBV18 to TRBJ1-2; 7 positions agree with TRBD1. The origin of this receptor is a woman aged 45 to 65 with acute or convalescent COVID-19. This chain's CDR3 is CASSGDSYGYTF. DNA of the CDR3: TGTGCCAGCTCCGGGGACAGTTATGGCTACACCTTC.